This T cell receptor beta chain was identified in a study of lymphopenia after photon versus proton radiotherapy. Study outcomes and limitations: Proton therapy kept repertoires fairly stable, unlike photons, which gained effector/memory cells. Better survival with proton therapy was suggested as possible, not demonstrated. After the lymphocyte nadir, photon-treated repertoires showed oligoclonal expansion, especially of CD8+ Temra cells.

With respect to this clone: Its specificity is not known.

Germline-derived CDR1 and CDR2 are KGHSH and LQKENI. CDR3 length: 12 amino acids. Trimming left V 2 bases short and J 4 bases short, with 3 bases between. The repertoire was sequenced with immunoSEQ multiplex PCR; TCRdb's copy has only in-frame clones and lacks some. The profile shows 67,000 or so clones, around 87% of them singletons. The specimen was peripheral blood, collected from a patient treated with proton-based radiotherapy. This chain joins TRBV18 and TRBJ1-3; D is unclear. This receptor was identified in a man aged 80 or over with esophageal cancer. Here the CDR3 DNA reads TGTGCCAGCTCACCAGGAGGAAACACCATATATTTT. This codes for CASSPGGNTIYF.